Listed below are T cell receptor beta chains from one sample, sequenced in a study of Ad26.COV2.S vaccination and SARS-CoV-2 variants. Sequencing was performed with immunoSEQ multiplex PCR; in TCRdb, only in-frame clones are kept and a portion is missing. In the table there are around 450,000 clones, roughly nine tenths of which are singletons. Material: peripheral blood, obtained in a trial of Ad26.COV2.S vaccine versus placebo. Every receptor here comes from a person between 18 and 59 years old who received the Ad26.COV2.S COVID-19 vaccine or a placebo. Both conserved end residues are part of each CDR3. A D gene is named only where the DNA matches it firmly. For some rows the clone size is stated as once, few or many, or as a class when expanded; others skip it.

NA,TRBV24-1,TRBJ1-1,NA,CATSYGRTAPNTEAFF,TGTGCCACCAGTTACGGTCGAACCGCCCCCAACACTGAAGCTTTCTTT
few,TRBV7-2,TRBJ1-5,NA,CASSRSPHGAGQPQHF,TGTGCCAGCAGCCGCTCCCCCCACGGTGCTGGTCAGCCCCAGCATTTT
NA,TRBV9,TRBJ2-5,TRBD2,CASSVASGVGETQYF,TGTGCCAGCAGCGTAGCCAGCGGGGTGGGGGAGACCCAGTACTTC
NA,TRBV5-4,TRBJ1-6,NA,CASSLQGWGDSPLHF,TGTGCCAGCAGCTTGCAGGGTTGGGGGGATTCACCCCTCCACTTT
NA,TRBV24-1,TRBJ2-7,NA,CATSDLASPYEQYF,TGTGCCACCAGTGATTTAGCCAGCCCCTACGAGCAGTACTTC
NA,TRBV2,TRBJ2-5,TRBD1,CASSWGQAIQETQYF,TGTGCCAGCAGTTGGGGACAGGCGATACAAGAGACCCAGTACTTC
NA,TRBV7-9,TRBJ2-1,TRBD2,CASTSGLPINEQFF,TGTGCCAGCACCTCGGGACTACCGATAAATGAGCAGTTCTTC
NA,TRBV7-7,TRBJ2-2,NA,CASSLRRPPTGELFF,TGTGCCAGCAGCCTGAGGAGGCCCCCGACCGGGGAGCTGTTTTTT
NA,TRBV12-3/TRBV12-4,TRBJ1-3,NA,CASRRGIGNTIYF,TGTGCCAGCAGGAGGGGTATCGGAAACACCATATATTTT
NA,TRBV2,TRBJ2-5,NA,CASSRDVAYGTQYF,TGTGCCAGCAGTCGGGACGTAGCCTATGGGACCCAGTACTTC
NA,TRBV7-2,TRBJ1-1,NA,CASSTRQAAEAFF,TGTGCCAGCAGCACTCGACAGGCAGCTGAAGCTTTCTTT
NA,TRBV29-1,TRBJ1-4,TRBD1,CSVGDTGGTNEKLFF,TGCAGCGTTGGGGATACAGGGGGAACTAATGAAAAACTGTTTTTT
once,TRBV7-2,TRBJ2-1,NA,CASSSSSWAYNEQFF,TGTGCCAGCAGCTCGTCTAGTTGGGCCTACAATGAGCAGTTCTTC
NA,TRBV9,TRBJ1-6,NA,CASSEPGPRGNSPLHF,TGTGCCAGCAGCGAGCCGGGCCCCAGGGGAAATTCACCCCTCCACTTT
once,TRBV5-1,TRBJ2-5,NA,CASSLAPITETQYF,TGCGCCAGCAGCTTGGCCCCCATTACAGAGACCCAGTACTTC
NA,TRBV15,TRBJ2-1,NA,CATSSVAEFNEQFF,TGTGCCACCAGCAGTGTGGCAGAGTTCAATGAGCAGTTCTTC
NA,TRBV5-1,TRBJ2-7,TRBD1,CASSLHRGYEQYF,TGCGCCAGCAGCTTGCACAGGGGGTACGAGCAGTACTTC
NA,TRBV18,TRBJ2-1,TRBD2,CASSPGSLAGGEEQFF,TGTGCCAGCTCACCCGGGTCCCTAGCGGGAGGGGAGGAGCAGTTCTTC
NA,TRBV21-1,TRBJ1-3,NA,CASSTRQGNTIYF,TGTGCCAGCAGCACAAGACAGGGGAACACCATATATTTT
NA,TRBV2,TRBJ1-5,TRBD1,CASRATGGIQPQHF,TGTGCCAGCAGGGCGACAGGGGGCATTCAGCCCCAGCATTTT
NA,TRBV4-1,TRBJ2-4,TRBD2,CASSQDWLAGGQNIQYF,TGCGCCAGCAGCCAAGATTGGTTAGCGGGGGGGCAAAACATTCAGTACTTC
NA,TRBV9,TRBJ2-3,NA,CASSVATGTYLYADTQYF,TGTGCCAGCAGCGTAGCAACCGGGACCTACCTTTACGCAGATACGCAGTATTTT
once,TRBV3-1/TRBV3-2,TRBJ1-1,NA,CASSQVYTNTEAFF,TGTGCCAGCAGCCAGGTCTACACGAACACTGAAGCTTTCTTT
NA,TRBV7-2,TRBJ2-4,NA,CASSLGLRAITKNIQYF,TGTGCCAGCAGCTTAGGACTCCGGGCGATTACCAAAAACATTCAGTACTTC
once,TRBV11-3,TRBJ2-2,TRBD1,CASSLGGDRGYTGELFF,TGTGCCAGCAGCTTAGGAGGGGACAGAGGATACACCGGGGAGCTGTTTTTT
NA,TRBV30,TRBJ1-5,NA,CAWSVRGTLNQPQHF,TGTGCCTGGAGTGTACGAGGGACTCTTAATCAGCCCCAGCATTTT
NA,TRBV6-4,TRBJ2-2,NA,CASSDSGGNTGELFF,TGTGCCAGCAGTGACTCGGGGGGGAACACCGGGGAGCTGTTTTTT
NA,TRBV10-3,TRBJ2-5,NA,CAIRLQGEETQYF,TGTGCCATCAGATTACAGGGAGAAGAGACCCAGTACTTC
NA,TRBV9,TRBJ2-7,NA,CASSWDGYEQYF,TGTGCCAGCAGCTGGGACGGCTACGAGCAGTACTTC
NA,TRBV28,TRBJ2-3,NA,CASRPANFADTQYF,TGTGCCAGCAGACCCGCTAACTTCGCAGATACGCAGTATTTT
NA,TRBV20-1,TRBJ2-3,TRBD2,CSASSGTSRTDTQYF,TGCAGTGCTAGTTCCGGGACTAGCAGGACAGATACGCAGTATTTT
few,TRBV4-3,TRBJ2-1,NA,CASSQEASEAYNEQFF,TGCGCCAGCAGCCAAGAAGCTAGCGAAGCCTACAATGAGCAGTTCTTC
NA,TRBV5-1,TRBJ1-2,TRBD1,CASSLTADRGLSGYTF,TGCGCCAGCAGCTTGACGGCGGACAGGGGACTTTCTGGCTACACCTTC
NA,TRBV10-3,TRBJ2-1,TRBD2,CAISDERGTHNEQFF,TGTGCCATCAGTGACGAGCGGGGGACCCACAATGAGCAGTTCTTC
NA,TRBV30,TRBJ2-6,NA,CAWKASGANVLTF,TGTGCCTGGAAGGCCTCTGGGGCCAACGTCCTGACTTTC
NA,TRBV11-1,TRBJ2-3,TRBD1,CASSFIGGSADTQYF,TGTGCCAGCAGCTTCATAGGGGGCAGCGCAGATACGCAGTATTTT
NA,TRBV5-1,TRBJ2-2,NA,CASSLPSGAGELFF,TGCGCCAGCAGCTTGCCATCCGGGGCCGGGGAGCTGTTTTTT